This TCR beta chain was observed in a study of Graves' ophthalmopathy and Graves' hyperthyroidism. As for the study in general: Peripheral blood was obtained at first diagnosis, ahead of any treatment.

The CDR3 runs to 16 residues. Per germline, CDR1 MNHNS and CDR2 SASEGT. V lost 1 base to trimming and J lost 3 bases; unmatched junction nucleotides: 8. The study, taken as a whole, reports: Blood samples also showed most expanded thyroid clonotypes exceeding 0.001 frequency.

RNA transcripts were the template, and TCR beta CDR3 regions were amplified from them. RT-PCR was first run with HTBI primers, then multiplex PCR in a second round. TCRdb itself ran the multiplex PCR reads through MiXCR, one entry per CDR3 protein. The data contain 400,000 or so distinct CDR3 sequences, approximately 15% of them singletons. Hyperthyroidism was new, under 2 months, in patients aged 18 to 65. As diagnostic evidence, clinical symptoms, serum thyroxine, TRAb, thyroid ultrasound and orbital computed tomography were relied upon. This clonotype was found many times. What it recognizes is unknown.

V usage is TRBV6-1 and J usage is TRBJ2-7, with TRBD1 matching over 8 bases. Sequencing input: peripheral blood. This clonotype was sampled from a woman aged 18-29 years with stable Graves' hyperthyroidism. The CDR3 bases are TGTGCCAGCAGTGAAGTCCCTCCGACAGGGGTCTACGAGCAGTACTTC. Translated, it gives CASSEVPPTGVYEQYF.